The 26 T cell receptor beta chains listed next were all sequenced from one sample in a study of radiotherapy plus CTLA-4 blockade in lung cancer. This table comes from immunoSEQ multiplex PCR, and its TCRdb copy is limited to in-frame clones, with some not included. The sample lists about 120,000 clones; approximately 80% were seen once. Material: peripheral blood, obtained from a patient treated with radiotherapy plus ipilimumab. These receptors originate from a human donor with non-small cell lung cancer who had a partial response to radiotherapy plus ipilimumab.

This clone was seen a few times. The chain joins TRBV12-5 to TRBJ1-1; TRBD1 matches at 10 bases. The CDR3 contains 15 residues. Trimming cost V 1 base and J 3 bases; bases outside gene matches: 2. Germline values: CDR1 LGHNT, CDR2 FRNRAP. The CDR3 sequence: CASGLGDRGHTEAFF. In DNA, the CDR3 is TGTGCTAGTGGTTTGGGCGACAGGGGGCACACTGAAGCTTTCTTT. The full variable domain, completed using reference TRBV12-5 and TRBJ1-1, is DARVTQTPRHKVTEMGQEVTMRCQPILGHNTVFWYRQTMMQGLELLAYFRNRAPLDDSGMPKDRFSAEMPDATLATLKIQPSEPRDSAVYFCASGLGDRGHTEAFFGQGTRLTVV.

V is TRBV6-1 and J is TRBJ1-1; D is perhaps TRBD1 (6 bases). Germline V lookup: CDR1 MNHNS, CDR2 SASEGT. V lost 4 bases to trimming and J lost 6 bases, with 12 bases between them. The CDR3 is 13 residues long. CDR3 bases: TGTGCCAGCAGTGTCTCAGGGGCCCCTGAAGCTTTCTTT. This sequence encodes CASSVSGAPEAFF.

This clone has more than one count but fewer than ten. The chain carries TRBV10-3 and TRBJ1-2, with TRBD1 identical over 8 bases. With V trimmed by 7 bases and J by 6 bases, 7 bases remained unmatched. CDR1 ENHRY and CDR2 SYGVKD come from the germline V gene. This CDR3 has 13 amino acids. CDR3 bases: TGTGCCATCACCCTAGGACAGGGTCATGGCTACACCTTC. Amino acid sequence: CAITLGQGHGYTF.

V and J are TRBV18 and TRBJ2-1; a possible D gene is TRBD2 (5 bases). CDR1 and CDR2 (germline): KGHSH, LQKENI. The CDR3 contains 14 residues. Trimming pared 4 bases from V and 7 bases from J, leaving 14 bases between. Here the CDR3 reads CASSQNNRGNEQFF. As DNA, the CDR3 is TGTGCCAGCTCACAGAACAATCGCGGGAATGAGCAGTTCTTC.

This clone occurred a few times. No DNA is shown, since the ends of the CDR3 on it are uncertain; the CDR3 is the one TCRdb lists. The chain employs TRBV1 and TRBJ1-1; the table gives TRBD1 as D, unverified against the DNA. TRBV1 is shown as a pseudogene. The CDR3 sequence runs 16 residues, both termini included. The CDR3 spells CTSSQDVAGGSTEAFF.

The genes are TRBV5-1 and TRBJ2-7, with 8 bases lining up with TRBD1. V dropped 7 bases and J dropped 5; count of bases not matched to a gene: 8. This CDR3 has 13 amino acids. Germline V CDR1 and CDR2: SGHRS, YFSETQ. The CDR3 DNA reads as TGCGCCAGCCGCCCCGGACAGGGTCACGAGCAGTACTTC. Encoded protein: CASRPGQGHEQYF.

The chain couples TRBV4-2 to TRBJ1-1; 7 nucleotides match TRBD1. J was trimmed by 1 base and V by 4 bases; bases with no gene match: 6. The germline V gene has CDR1 LGHNA and CDR2 YNFKEQ. The CDR3 is made up of 15 amino acids. The chain's CDR3 is CASSRDSQPNTEAFF. Here the CDR3 DNA reads TGTGCCAGCAGCCGGGACAGTCAACCGAACACTGAAGCTTTCTTT.

The CDR3: CASRLDRASNQPQHF. The CDR3 DNA is TGTGCCAGTAGGCTTGACAGGGCGAGCAATCAGCCCCAGCATTTT. V is TRBV19 and J is TRBJ1-5; TRBD1 aligns across 7 bases. J was trimmed by 1 base and V by 6 bases; bases with no gene match: 6. Looked up from germline, CDR1 is LNHDA and CDR2 is SQIVND (reference sequence). The CDR3 covers 15 residues.

V gene TRBV12-5 combines with J gene TRBJ1-1, with unresolved D. The CDR3 sequence is 15 residues long. V lost 1 base to trimming and J lost 0 bases, with 9 bases between them. The V gene's germline CDR1 is LGHNT and CDR2 FRNRAP. CDR3 DNA: TGTGCTAGTGGTTTGGCGGGTGGTATGAACACTGAAGCTTTCTTT. Translation: CASGLAGGMNTEAFF.

The chain uses TRBV30 and TRBJ2-7, with a weak D call TRBD2 (6 bases). Germline lookup yields CDR1 GTSNPN and CDR2 SVGIG (reference sequence). This CDR3 is 13 amino acids long. The V end was cut by 0 bases, the J end by 5 bases, with 11 bases between. CDR3 sequence reads: CAWSVGGPNEQYV. CDR3 coding DNA: TGTGCCTGGAGTGTAGGAGGGCCTAACGAGCAGTACGTC.

Note on this clone: The junction does not match germline at one end; this may be a read error. The CDR3 loop reads CASSLGTFFTDTQYF. CDR3 bases: TGTGCTAGCAGCTTAGGGACTTTCTTCACAGATACGCAGTATTTT. The chain has TRBV7-7 and TRBJ2-3, with TRBD2 as a possible D gene (6 bases). The CDR3 runs 15 residues. Germline V lookup: CDR1 SSHAT, CDR2 FNYEAQ (reference sequence).

This clone was counted a few times. The chain carries TRBV11-2 and TRBJ1-5; no firm D call. Germline CDR1 SGHAT, CDR2 FQNNGV. Trimming stripped 0 bases from V and 3 bases from J, with 9 bases between. The CDR3 runs to 15 residues. CDR3 sequence: CASSLDPGFNQPQHF. The CDR3 coding sequence is TGTGCCAGCAGCTTAGACCCGGGGTTCAATCAGCCCCAGCATTTT.

The chain has TRBV5-4 and TRBJ2-1, with TRBD2 identical over 12 bases. Germline V gene data show CDR1 as SGHNT and CDR2 as YYREEE (reference sequence). V shed 2 bases, J shed 1 base, and the junction held 10 bases outside the gene matches. CDR3 length: 19 residues. This CDR3 reads CASSFIPKTSGSSYNEQFF. The CDR3 DNA reads TGTGCCAGCAGCTTTATCCCCAAGACTAGCGGGAGTTCCTACAATGAGCAGTTCTTC.

The V call is TRBV6-5, the J call TRBJ1-5; a possible D gene is TRBD1 (6 bases). Germline V gene sequence: CDR1 MNHEY, CDR2 SVGAGI. Trimming removed 7 bases at V and 9 bases at J, with 19 bases between. The CDR3 is made up of 14 amino acids. CDR3 sequence: CASKGGTGDLPQHF. The CDR3 DNA sequence: TGTGCCAGCAAGGGGGGGACGGGGGACCTGCCCCAGCATTTT.

The V call is TRBV7-6, the J call TRBJ1-1; D remains unclear. From germline, CDR1 is SGHVS and CDR2 FNYEAQ. The CDR3 runs to 11 residues. V dropped 5 bases and J dropped 6 bases, with 7 bases sitting between them. CDR3 sequence: CASSLTSEAFF. DNA for the CDR3: TGTGCCAGCAGCCTTACATCTGAAGCTTTCTTT.

This clone appeared once. The rearrangement joins TRBV4-1 to TRBJ1-2; D is ambiguous. The CDR3 has 12 amino acids. Trimming cost V 3 bases and J 10 bases, with 12 bases left between them. The germline gives CDR1 MGHRA, CDR2 YSYEKL. Here the CDR3 reads CASSHERGVYTF. CDR3 nucleotide sequence: TGCGCCAGCAGCCATGAACGGGGAGTCTACACCTTC.

This clone came up once. V usage is TRBV7-9 and J usage is TRBJ2-7, with D perhaps TRBD2 (5 bases). CDR1 SEHNR and CDR2 FQNEAQ come from the germline V gene (reference sequence). The CDR3 runs to 14 residues. V was shortened by 1 base and J by 5 bases, with 12 bases between the two germline ends. The DNA for the CDR3 is TGTGCCAGCAGCTTAGATCGGGCCGGGAACGAGCAGTACTTC. Amino acid sequence: CASSLDRAGNEQYF. The full variable domain, with the rest looked up from reference TRBV7-9 and TRBJ2-7, is DTGVSQNPRHKITKRGQNVTFRCDPISEHNRLYWYRQTLGQGPEFLTYFQNEAQLEKSRLLSDRFSAERPKGSFSTLEIQRTEQGDSAMYLCASSLDRAGNEQYFGPGTRLTVT.

This chain connects TRBV7-2 to TRBJ2-2; D call uncertain. Germline loops: CDR1 SGHTA, CDR2 FQGNSA. The CDR3 totals 17 residues. V lost 1 base to trimming and J lost 0 bases, with 12 bases between them. Here the CDR3 reads CASSLEASVANTGELFF. CDR3 sequence (DNA): TGTGCCAGCAGCTTAGAGGCCAGCGTCGCGAACACCGGGGAGCTGTTTTTT.

This clone turned up a few times. J is TRBJ1-3 and V is TRBV5-1; unclear D gene. This CDR3 contains 13 residues. Germline loops: CDR1 SGHRS, CDR2 YFSETQ. V lost 6 bases to trimming and J lost 0 bases, with 7 bases between them. DNA of the CDR3: TGCGCCAGCAACTCTGGCTCTGGAAACACCATATATTTT. Its protein is CASNSGSGNTIYF.

The J gene is TRBJ2-3, the V gene TRBV29-1; 8 bases align to TRBD1. Germline loops: CDR1 SQVTM, CDR2 ANQGSEA. J lost 5 bases, V lost 0 bases, and 7 bases had no gene match. The CDR3 extends over 15 amino acids. CDR3 protein: CSVEDRAGGLDTQYF. The CDR3 DNA reads TGCAGCGTTGAAGATCGGGCAGGGGGCCTAGATACGCAGTATTTT.

The V call is TRBV28, the J call TRBJ1-5, with D possibly matching TRBD1 (6 bases). The CDR3 length is 15 residues. V was shortened by 2 bases and J by 5 bases, with 13 bases between the two germline ends. Per the germline V gene, CDR1 is MDHEN and CDR2 is SYDVKM. The CDR3, as DNA: TGTGCCAGCAGTTTAGCTGGGGCAGGGGATCAGCCCCAGCATTTT. This sequence encodes CASSLAGAGDQPQHF.

The rearrangement joins TRBV13 to TRBJ2-3; possibly TRBD1 for D (6 bases). Trimming pared 8 bases from V and 5 bases from J, leaving 17 bases between. The CDR3 runs to 14 residues. In germline, CDR1 is PRHDT, CDR2 FYEKMQ (reference sequence). In DNA form, the CDR3 reads TGTGCCAGCGAACAGGGAAATTCGGTAGATACGCAGTATTTT. Its protein is CASEQGNSVDTQYF.

This clone was seen just once. The chain carries TRBV5-1 and TRBJ1-1; 7 bases are a match to TRBD1. In germline, CDR1 is SGHRS, CDR2 YFSETQ. The CDR3 contains 15 residues. J was trimmed by 12 bases and V by 4 bases; bases with no gene match: 18. CDR3 nucleotides: TGCGCCAGCAGCCTAACAAAACAGGGGCCTCTTGAGACTTTCTTT. Amino acid sequence: CASSLTKQGPLETFF.

This clone was counted a single time. The chain is built from TRBV10-2 and TRBJ2-1; D is unresolved. The CDR3 sequence is 13 residues long. CDR1 is WSHSY, CDR2 SAAADI, per germline. Deletions cut 4 bases from V and 7 bases from J, with 11 bases between. CDR3 amino acids: CASSVASRNEQFF. The CDR3, as DNA: TGCGCCAGCAGTGTCGCGTCTAGAAATGAGCAGTTCTTC.

The V gene is TRBV6-1, the J gene TRBJ2-1; D remains ambiguous. Germline lookup yields CDR1 MNHNS and CDR2 SASEGT. The V gene lost 0 bases and the J gene lost 6 bases, with 9 bases spanning the gap. The CDR3 consists of 14 residues. The CDR3 DNA sequence: TGTGCCAGCAGTGAAGCGGTTCGACTCAATGAGCAGTTCTTC. Translating it yields CASSEAVRLNEQFF.

The chain uses TRBV11-3 and TRBJ2-2; possibly TRBD2 for D (6 bases). The CDR3 length is 15 residues. Trimming cost V 5 bases and J 6 bases, with 16 bases left between them. CDR1 and CDR2 (germline): SGHNT, YENEEA. The CDR3 sequence: CASSHKLASAGELFF. The CDR3 nucleotides read TGTGCCAGCAGCCATAAACTAGCTTCGGCCGGGGAGCTGTTTTTT.